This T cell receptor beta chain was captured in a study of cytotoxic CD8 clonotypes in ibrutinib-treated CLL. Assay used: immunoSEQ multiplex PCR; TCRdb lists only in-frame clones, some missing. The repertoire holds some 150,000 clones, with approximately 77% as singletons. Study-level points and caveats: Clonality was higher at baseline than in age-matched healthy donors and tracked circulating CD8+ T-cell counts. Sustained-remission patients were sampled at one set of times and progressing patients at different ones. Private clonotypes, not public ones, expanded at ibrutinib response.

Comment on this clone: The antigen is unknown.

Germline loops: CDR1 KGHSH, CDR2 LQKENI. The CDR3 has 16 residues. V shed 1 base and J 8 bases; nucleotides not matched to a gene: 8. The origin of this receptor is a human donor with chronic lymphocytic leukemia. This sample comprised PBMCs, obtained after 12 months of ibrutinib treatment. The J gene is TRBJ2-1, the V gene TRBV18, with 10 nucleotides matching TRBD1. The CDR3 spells CASSPRQGAVFHEQFF. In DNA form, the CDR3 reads TGTGCCAGCTCACCACGACAGGGGGCCGTTTTCCATGAGCAGTTCTTC.